This T cell receptor beta chain was sequenced for a study of OX40 agonist ivuxolimab in advanced cancers. Study-level findings and limits: CD4+ and CD8+ blood T cells expanded clonally by week 6 at 0.1 to 3.0 mg/kg. Among the lowest peripheral clonal expansion occurred in 0.1-3.0 mg/kg partial responders.

Libraries were prepared by immunoSEQ multiplex PCR; TCRdb keeps only in-frame clonotypes and omits some of them. The sample includes about 110,000 clones, 75% to 95% of them seen just once. Remarks on this clone: Its target is unknown.

The CDR3 is made up of 12 amino acids. Trimming pared 4 bases from V and 6 bases from J, leaving 7 bases between. Germline V gene lookup returns CDR1 MNHNS and CDR2 SASEGT. V is TRBV6-1 and J is TRBJ2-1, with D hard to call. The sequencing here drew on CD4+ or CD8+ T cells sorted from blood, taken in a trial of the OX40 agonist ivuxolimab. This receptor was taken from an adult with an advanced solid tumor such as melanoma, head and neck, liver or kidney cancer. The CDR3, as DNA: TGTGCCAGCAGTGGTCAAGTCAATGAGCAGTTCTTC. This translates into CASSGQVNEQFF.